This TCR beta chain was documented in a study of radiotherapy plus CTLA-4 blockade in lung cancer. The study, taken as a whole, reports: Best predicting response, reportedly, were early blood T cell clone dynamics, with interferon-beta.

With respect to this clone: Its antigen is not identified.

Data came from immunoSEQ multiplex PCR; TCRdb stores just in-frame clones and leaves some out. Of about 85,000 clones in the sample, around 86% were seen once. The germline V gene encodes CDR1 SGHKS and CDR2 YYEKEE (reference sequence). Trimming removed 0 bases from V and 7 bases from J; junction bases left unmatched: 10. This CDR3 contains 17 residues. The chain recombines TRBV5-5 with TRBJ1-5, with TRBD1 matching over 10 bases. Sequenced material: peripheral blood, taken from a patient treated with radiotherapy plus ipilimumab. The source is a human donor with non-small cell lung cancer who had a partial response to radiotherapy plus ipilimumab. CDR3 DNA: TGTGCCAGCAGCTTGGTTTTTGGAGGGGACAGGGGCCAGCCCCAGCATTTT. Translated, it gives CASSLVFGGDRGQPQHF.